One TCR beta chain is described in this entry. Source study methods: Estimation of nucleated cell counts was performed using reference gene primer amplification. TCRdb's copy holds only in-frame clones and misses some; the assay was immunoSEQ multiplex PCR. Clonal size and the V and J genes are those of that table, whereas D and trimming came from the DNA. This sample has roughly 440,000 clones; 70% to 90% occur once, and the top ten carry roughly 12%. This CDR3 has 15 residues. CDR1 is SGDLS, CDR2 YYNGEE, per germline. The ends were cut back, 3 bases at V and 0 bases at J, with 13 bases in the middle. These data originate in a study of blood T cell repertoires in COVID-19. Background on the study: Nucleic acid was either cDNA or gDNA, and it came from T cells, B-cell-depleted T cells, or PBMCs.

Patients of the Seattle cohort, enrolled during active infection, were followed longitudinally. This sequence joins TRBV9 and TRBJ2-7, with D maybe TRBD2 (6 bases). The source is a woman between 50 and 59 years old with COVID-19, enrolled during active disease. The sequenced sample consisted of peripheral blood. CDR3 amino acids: CASSEGTLSSYEQYF. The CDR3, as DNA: TGTGCCAGCAGCGAAGGGACTTTGAGCTCCTACGAGCAGTACTTC.